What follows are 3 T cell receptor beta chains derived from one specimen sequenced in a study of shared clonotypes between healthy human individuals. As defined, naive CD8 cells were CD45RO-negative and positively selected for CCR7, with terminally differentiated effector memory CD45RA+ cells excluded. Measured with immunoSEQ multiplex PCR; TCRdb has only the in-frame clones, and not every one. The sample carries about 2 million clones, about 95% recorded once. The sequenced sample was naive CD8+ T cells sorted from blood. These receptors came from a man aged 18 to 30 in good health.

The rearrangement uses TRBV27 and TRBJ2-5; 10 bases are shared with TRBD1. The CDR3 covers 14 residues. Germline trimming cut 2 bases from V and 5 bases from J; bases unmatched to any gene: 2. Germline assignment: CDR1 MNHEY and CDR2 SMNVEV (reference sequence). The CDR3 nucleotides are TGTGCCAGCAGTTTACCGGGACAGGGGGAGACCCAGTACTTC. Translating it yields CASSLPGQGETQYF.

CDR3: CASSFIESEAFF. In nucleotides, the CDR3 is TGTGCCAGCAGTTTTATAGAATCTGAAGCTTTCTTT. The V gene is TRBV6-6, the J gene TRBJ1-1; D is unresolved. CDR1 is MNHNY and CDR2 is SVGAGI in the germline V gene (reference sequence). The CDR3 runs 12 residues. Trimming removed 4 bases at V and 6 bases at J, with 9 bases between.

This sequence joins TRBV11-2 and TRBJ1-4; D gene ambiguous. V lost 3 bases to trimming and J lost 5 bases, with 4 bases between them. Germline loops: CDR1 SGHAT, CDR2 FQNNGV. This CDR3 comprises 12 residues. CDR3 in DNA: TGTGCCAGCAGCTTGATAAATGAAAAACTGTTTTTT. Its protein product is CASSLINEKLFF.